The clone carrying this T cell receptor (beta chain) was seen repeatedly, ten times or more. What it binds is unknown. This specimen comes from a study of Graves' ophthalmopathy and Graves' hyperthyroidism. The germline V and J ends were trimmed by 4 bases and 7 bases, with 11 bases remaining between them. CDR1 and CDR2 from the germline V gene are SGHAT and FQNNGV. The length of the CDR3 is 13 residues. The sequenced template was RNA, covering the TCR beta CDR3 region. First-round RT-PCR employed HTBI primers, with a second-round multiplex PCR after it. One entry per CDR3 protein results from TCRdb running MiXCR on the multiplex PCR reads. This sample has over a million distinct CDR3 sequences, with about 40% found just once. General study points: Blood also carried most expanded thyroid clonotypes exceeding 0.001 frequency.

The receptor was derived from an adult man with Graves' hyperthyroidism. The sequenced material came from peripheral blood or thyroid tissue (not recorded which). The J gene is TRBJ1-5, the V gene TRBV11-2; the D is unclear. DNA of the CDR3: TGTGCCAGCAGCTACTCGGAGAAGCAGCCCCAGCATTTT. This codes for CASSYSEKQPQHF.